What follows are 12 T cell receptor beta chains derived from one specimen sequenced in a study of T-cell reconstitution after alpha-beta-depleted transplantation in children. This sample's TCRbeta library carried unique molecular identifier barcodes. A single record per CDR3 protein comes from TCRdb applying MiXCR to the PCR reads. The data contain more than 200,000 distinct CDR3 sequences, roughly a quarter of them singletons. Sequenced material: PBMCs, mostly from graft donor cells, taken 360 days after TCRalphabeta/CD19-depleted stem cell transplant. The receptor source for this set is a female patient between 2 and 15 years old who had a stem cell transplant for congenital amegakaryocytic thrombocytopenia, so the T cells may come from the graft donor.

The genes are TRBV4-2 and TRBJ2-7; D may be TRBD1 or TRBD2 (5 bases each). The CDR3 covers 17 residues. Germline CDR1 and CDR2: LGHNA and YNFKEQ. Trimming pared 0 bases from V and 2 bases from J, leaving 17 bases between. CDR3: CASSQDIGTKTPYEQYF. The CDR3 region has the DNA TGTGCCAGCAGCCAAGATATTGGGACGAAGACCCCCTACGAGCAGTACTTC.

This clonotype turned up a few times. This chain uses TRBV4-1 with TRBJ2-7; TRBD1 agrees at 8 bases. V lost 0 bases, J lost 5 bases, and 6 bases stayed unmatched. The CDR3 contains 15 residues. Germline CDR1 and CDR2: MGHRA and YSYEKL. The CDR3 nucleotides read TGCGCCAGCAGCCAAGATACCGGGACAGGCAACGAGCAGTACTTC. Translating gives CASSQDTGTGNEQYF.

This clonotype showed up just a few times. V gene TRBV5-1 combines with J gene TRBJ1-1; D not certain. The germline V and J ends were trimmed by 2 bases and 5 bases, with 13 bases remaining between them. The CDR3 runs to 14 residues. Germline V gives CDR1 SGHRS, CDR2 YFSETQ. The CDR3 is CASSLTGVGTEAFF. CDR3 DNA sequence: TGCGCCAGCAGCTTAACCGGGGTGGGAACTGAAGCTTTCTTT.

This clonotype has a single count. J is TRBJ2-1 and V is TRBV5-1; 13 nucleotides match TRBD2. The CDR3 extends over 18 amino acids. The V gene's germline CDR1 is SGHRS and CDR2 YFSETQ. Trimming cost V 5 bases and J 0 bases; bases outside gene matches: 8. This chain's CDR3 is CASRVTSGGGSSYNEQFF. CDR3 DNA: TGCGCCAGCAGGGTTACTAGCGGGGGGGGAAGCTCCTACAATGAGCAGTTCTTC.

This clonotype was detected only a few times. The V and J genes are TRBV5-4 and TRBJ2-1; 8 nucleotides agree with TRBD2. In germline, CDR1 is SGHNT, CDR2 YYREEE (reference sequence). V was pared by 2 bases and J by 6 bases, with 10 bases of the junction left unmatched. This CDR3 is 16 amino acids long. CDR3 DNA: TGTGCCAGCAGCTTCCCAAGGAGCGGGAGTTCCAATGAGCAGTTCTTC. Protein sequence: CASSFPRSGSSNEQFF.

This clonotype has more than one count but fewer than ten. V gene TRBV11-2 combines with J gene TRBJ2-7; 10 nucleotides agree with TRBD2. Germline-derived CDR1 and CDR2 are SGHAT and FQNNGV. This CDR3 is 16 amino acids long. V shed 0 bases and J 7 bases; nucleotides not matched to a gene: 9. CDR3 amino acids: CASSLEGGAGGPEQYF. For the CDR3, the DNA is TGTGCCAGCAGCTTAGAAGGAGGAGCGGGAGGGCCTGAGCAGTACTTC.

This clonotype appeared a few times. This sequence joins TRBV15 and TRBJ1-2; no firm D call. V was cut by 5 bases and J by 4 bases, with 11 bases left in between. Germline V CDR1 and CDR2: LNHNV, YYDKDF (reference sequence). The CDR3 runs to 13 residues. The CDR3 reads CATSPLRTYGYTF. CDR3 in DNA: TGTGCCACCAGCCCCCTGCGGACCTATGGCTACACCTTC.

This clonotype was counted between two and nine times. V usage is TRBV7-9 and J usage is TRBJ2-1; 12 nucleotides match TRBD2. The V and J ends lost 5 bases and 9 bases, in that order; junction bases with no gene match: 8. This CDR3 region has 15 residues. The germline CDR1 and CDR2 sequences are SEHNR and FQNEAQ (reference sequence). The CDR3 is CASSDGLAGWGEQFF. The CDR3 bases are TGTGCCAGCAGCGACGGACTAGCGGGATGGGGTGAGCAGTTCTTC.

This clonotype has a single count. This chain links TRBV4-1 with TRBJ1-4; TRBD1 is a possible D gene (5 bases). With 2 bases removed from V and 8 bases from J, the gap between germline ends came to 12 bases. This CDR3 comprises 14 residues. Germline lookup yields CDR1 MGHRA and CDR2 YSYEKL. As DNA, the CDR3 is TGCGCCAGCAGCCAAATGGGCAGGGACGAAAAACTGTTTTTT. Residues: CASSQMGRDEKLFF.

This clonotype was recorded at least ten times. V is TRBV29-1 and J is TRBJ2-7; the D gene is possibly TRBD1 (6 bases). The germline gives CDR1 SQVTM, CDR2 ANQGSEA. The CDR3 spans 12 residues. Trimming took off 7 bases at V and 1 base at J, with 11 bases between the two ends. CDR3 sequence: CSAWDTSYEQYF. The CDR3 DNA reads TGCAGCGCCTGGGACACGTCCTACGAGCAGTACTTC.

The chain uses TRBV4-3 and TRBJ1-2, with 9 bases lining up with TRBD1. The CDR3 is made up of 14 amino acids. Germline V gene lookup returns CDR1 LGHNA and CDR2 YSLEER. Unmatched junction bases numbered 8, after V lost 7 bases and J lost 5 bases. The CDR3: CASKQGAIVYGYTF. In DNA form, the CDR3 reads TGCGCCAGCAAACAGGGGGCGATCGTGTATGGCTACACCTTC.

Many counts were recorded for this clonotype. CDR3 region: CSVEVYRWSEDTQYF. CDR3 in DNA: TGCAGCGTTGAAGTCTACAGGTGGAGTGAAGATACGCAGTATTTT. This chain links TRBV29-1 with TRBJ2-3; D possibly corresponds to TRBD1 (5 bases). The CDR3 length is 15 residues. V gave up 1 base and J gave up 5 bases, with 16 bases separating them. Germline CDR1 and CDR2: SQVTM and ANQGSEA.